The clone carrying this T cell receptor beta chain occurred a few times. Its specificity is not known. Purity above 95% was achieved in all sorted populations. The data belong to a study of beta chain features in type 1 diabetes. On the study more broadly: The samples had about 100,000,000 sorted cells examined in all. The study, taken as a whole, reports: The influence of HLA type on TCRB rearrangement stayed undetermined.

Since all of the isolated RNA was reverse transcribed, expressed TCRB transcripts were what got sequenced. The read count averaged roughly 4 million across naive, central memory and regulatory T cell samples. The table came from immunoSEQ multiplex PCR; TCRdb's copy has only in-frame clones and leaves some out. The sample includes about 320,000 clones, around 13% of them seen just once. This clonotype was obtained from a man aged 25-40 years in good health. The sample comprised central memory CD4+ T cells from blood.

In nucleotides, the CDR3 is TGTGCCTGGATGGGGGGAAGAGGGAGATCCACAGATACGCAGTATTTT. Translated: CAWMGGRGRSTDTQYF. V is TRBV30 and J is TRBJ2-3; TRBD2 is a possible D gene (6 bases). In germline, CDR1 is GTSNPN, CDR2 SVGIG (reference sequence). V was shortened by 4 bases and J by 2 bases, with 19 bases between the two germline ends. The CDR3 is 16 residues long.